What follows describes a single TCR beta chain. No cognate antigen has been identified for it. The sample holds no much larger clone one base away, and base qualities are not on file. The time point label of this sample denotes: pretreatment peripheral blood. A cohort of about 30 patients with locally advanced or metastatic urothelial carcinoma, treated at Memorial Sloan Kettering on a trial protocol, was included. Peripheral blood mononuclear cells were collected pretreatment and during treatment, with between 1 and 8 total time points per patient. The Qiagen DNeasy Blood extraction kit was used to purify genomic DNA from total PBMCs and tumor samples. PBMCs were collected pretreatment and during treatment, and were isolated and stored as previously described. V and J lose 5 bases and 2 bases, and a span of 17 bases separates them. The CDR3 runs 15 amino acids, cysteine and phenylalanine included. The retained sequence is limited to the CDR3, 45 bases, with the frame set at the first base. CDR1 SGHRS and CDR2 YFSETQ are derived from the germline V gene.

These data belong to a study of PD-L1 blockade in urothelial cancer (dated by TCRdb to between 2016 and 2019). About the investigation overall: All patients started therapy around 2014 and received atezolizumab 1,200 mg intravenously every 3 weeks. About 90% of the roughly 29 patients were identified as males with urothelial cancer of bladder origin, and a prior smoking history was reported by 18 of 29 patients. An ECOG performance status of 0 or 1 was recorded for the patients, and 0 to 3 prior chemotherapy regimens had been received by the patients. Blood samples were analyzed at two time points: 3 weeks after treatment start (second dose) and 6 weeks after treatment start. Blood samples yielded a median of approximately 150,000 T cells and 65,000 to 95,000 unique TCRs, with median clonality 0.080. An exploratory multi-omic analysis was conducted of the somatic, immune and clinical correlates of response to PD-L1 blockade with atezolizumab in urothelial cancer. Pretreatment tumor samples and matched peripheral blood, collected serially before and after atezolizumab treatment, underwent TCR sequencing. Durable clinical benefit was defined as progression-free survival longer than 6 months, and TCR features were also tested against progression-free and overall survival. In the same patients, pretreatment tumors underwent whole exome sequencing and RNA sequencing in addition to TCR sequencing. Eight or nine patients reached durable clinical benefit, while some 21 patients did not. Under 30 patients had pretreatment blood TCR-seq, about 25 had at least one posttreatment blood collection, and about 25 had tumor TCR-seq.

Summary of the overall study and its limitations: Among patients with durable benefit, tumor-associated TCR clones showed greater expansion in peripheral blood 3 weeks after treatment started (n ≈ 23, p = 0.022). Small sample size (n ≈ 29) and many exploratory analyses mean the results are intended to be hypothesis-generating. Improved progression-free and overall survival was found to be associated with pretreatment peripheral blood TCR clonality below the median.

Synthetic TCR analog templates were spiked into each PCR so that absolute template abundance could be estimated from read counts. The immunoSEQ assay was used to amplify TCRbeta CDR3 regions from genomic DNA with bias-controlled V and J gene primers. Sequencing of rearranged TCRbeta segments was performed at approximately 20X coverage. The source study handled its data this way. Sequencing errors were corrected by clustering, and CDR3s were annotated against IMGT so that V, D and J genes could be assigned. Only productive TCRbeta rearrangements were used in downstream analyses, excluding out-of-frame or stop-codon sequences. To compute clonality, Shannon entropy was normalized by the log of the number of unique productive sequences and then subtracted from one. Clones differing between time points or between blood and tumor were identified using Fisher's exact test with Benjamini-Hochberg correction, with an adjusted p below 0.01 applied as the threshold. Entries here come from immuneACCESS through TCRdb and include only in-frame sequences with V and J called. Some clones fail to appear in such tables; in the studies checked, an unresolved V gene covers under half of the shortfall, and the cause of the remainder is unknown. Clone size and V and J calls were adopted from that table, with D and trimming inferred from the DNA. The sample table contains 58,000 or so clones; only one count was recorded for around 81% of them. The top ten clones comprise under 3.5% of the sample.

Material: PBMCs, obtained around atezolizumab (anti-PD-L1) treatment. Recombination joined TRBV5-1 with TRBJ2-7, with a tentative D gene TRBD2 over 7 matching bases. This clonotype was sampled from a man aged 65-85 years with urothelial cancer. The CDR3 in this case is CASRPGGGRAYEQYF. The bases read TGCGCCAGCAGACCTGGGGGGGGGCGGGCCTACGAGCAGTACTTC.